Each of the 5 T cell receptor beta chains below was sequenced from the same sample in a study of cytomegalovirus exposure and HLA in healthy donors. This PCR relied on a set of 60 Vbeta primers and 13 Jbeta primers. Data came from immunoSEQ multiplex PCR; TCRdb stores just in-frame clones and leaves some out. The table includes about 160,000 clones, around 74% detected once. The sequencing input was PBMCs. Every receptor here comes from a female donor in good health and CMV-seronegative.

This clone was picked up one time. Here the CDR3 DNA reads TGTGCCAGCAAATCCCCAATGTCGGGGGGCTATCCCTACGAGCAGTACTTC. Translation gives CASKSPMSGGYPYEQYF. The chain has TRBV2 and TRBJ2-7, with a possible D match to TRBD2 (7 bases). From germline, CDR1 is SNHLY and CDR2 FYNNEI. The CDR3 contains 17 residues. The ends were cut back, 7 bases at V and 2 bases at J, with 24 bases in the middle.

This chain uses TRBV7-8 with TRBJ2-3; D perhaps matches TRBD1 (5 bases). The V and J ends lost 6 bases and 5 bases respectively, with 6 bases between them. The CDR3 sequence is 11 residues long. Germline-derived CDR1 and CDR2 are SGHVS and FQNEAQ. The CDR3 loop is CASRGLDTQYF. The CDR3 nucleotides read TGTGCCAGCAGGGGGCTAGATACGCAGTATTTT.

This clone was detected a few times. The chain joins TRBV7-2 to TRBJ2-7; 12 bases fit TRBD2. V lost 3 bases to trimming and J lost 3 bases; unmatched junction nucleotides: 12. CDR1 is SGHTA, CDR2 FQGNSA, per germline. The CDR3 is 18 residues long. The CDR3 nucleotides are TGTGCCAGCAGCTTTCGAGGGCTAGCGGGAGGGCCGGGCTACGAGCAGTACTTC. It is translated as CASSFRGLAGGPGYEQYF. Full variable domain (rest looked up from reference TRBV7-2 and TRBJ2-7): GAGVSQSPSNKVTEKGKDVELRCDPISGHTALYWYRQSLGQGLEFLIYFQGNSAPDKSGLPSDRFSAERTGGSVSTLTIQRTQQEDSAVYLCASSFRGLAGGPGYEQYFGPGTRLTVT.

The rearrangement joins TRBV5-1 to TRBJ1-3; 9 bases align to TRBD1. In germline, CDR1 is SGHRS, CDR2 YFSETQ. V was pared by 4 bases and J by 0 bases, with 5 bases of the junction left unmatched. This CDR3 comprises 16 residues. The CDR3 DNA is TGCGCCAGCAGCATACAGGGGGCAAGCTCTGGAAACACCATATATTTT. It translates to CASSIQGASSGNTIYF.

CDR3 loop: CSADRDGGETQYF. In DNA form, the CDR3 reads TGCAGCGCGGACAGGGATGGGGGAGAGACCCAGTACTTC. The V gene is TRBV29-1, the J gene TRBJ2-5, with 8 bases fitting TRBD1. The CDR3 extends over 13 amino acids. With V trimmed by 7 bases and J by 4 bases, 8 bases remained unmatched. The germline V gene has CDR1 SQVTM and CDR2 ANQGSEA.